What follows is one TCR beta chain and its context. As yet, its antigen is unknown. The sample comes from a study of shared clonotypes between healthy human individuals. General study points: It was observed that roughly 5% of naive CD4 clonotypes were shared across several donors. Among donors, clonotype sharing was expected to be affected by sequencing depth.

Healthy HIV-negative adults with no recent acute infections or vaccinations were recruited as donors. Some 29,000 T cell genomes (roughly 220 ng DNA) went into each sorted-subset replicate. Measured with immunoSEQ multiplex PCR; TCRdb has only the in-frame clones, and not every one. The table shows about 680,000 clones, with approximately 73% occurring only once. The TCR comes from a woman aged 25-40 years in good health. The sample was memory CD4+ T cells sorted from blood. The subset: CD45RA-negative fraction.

CDR3 bases: TGTGCCAGCAGTAGAGGGACCTACACAGATACGCAGTATTTT. Its translation is CASSRGTYTDTQYF. The chain links TRBV6-5 to TRBJ2-3; either TRBD1 or TRBD2 may supply D (5 bases each). Germline CDR1 reads MNHEY; CDR2 reads SVGAGI. The CDR3 length is 14 residues. Trimming cost V 5 bases and J 2 bases, with 11 bases left between them.